Shown below are 10 T cell receptor beta chains from a single sample sequenced in a study of T cells expressing NK-cell markers. Using the 5' RACE reads, TCRdb records one entry per CDR3 protein without DNA. The repertoire table contains 200,000 to 300,000 distinct CDR3 sequences. The sequencing input was blood T cells: a sorted CD56 or NKG2C T cell subset, CD4+ or CD8+ T cells, or bulk PBMC T cells (not recorded which). The receptors derive from a woman between 18 and 75 years old in good health.

This sequence joins TRBV12-3 or TRBV12-4 and TRBJ2-4; TCRdb lists TRBD2, though no DNA is available to test this call. The CDR3 contains 15 residues. The CDR3 region is CASSFETSGRANKYF.

The chain has TRBV27 and TRBJ1-5; TCRdb selects TRBD1, and the lack of DNA leaves this call unchecked. Germline V lookup: CDR1 MNHEY, CDR2 SMNVEV (reference sequence). The CDR3 is made up of 17 amino acids. CDR3 sequence: CASSSGWDSLKNQPQHF.

The chain joins TRBV3-1 to TRBJ2-7; the TCRdb call, TRBD1, lacks DNA for checking. Germline values: CDR1 LGHDT, CDR2 YNNKEL (reference sequence). The CDR3 spans 16 residues. The CDR3 loop reads CASSFGRGQGALEQYF.

The chain is built from TRBV6-6 and TRBJ2-1. In germline, CDR1 is MNHNY, CDR2 SVGAGI (reference sequence). This CDR3 has 13 residues. This CDR3 reads CASSYDAHNEQFF.

The genes are TRBV9 and TRBJ1-4. CDR1 and CDR2 from the germline V gene are SGDLS and YYNGEE. The CDR3 covers 15 residues. CDR3 region: CASSVEGTANEKLFF.

The gene calls are TRBV5-1 and TRBJ2-5; TCRdb picks TRBD2, but there is no DNA to check that call. The CDR3 runs to 16 residues. CDR1 and CDR2 from the germline V gene are SGHRS and YFSETQ. CDR3 sequence: CASSLVPGGQQETQYF.

V usage is TRBV6-5 and J usage is TRBJ1-2. The CDR3 has 12 amino acids. CDR1 is MNHEY, CDR2 SVGAGI, per germline. CDR3 sequence: CASRQTNYGYTF.

The chain links TRBV11-2 to TRBJ2-1; absent DNA, TCRdb's TRBD2 call cannot be checked. CDR1 is SGHAT, CDR2 FQNNGV, per germline. This CDR3 contains 20 residues. The CDR3 spells CASSLRTSGTLGGRGNEQFF.

The V gene is TRBV7-7, the J gene TRBJ2-2. Germline V CDR1 and CDR2: SSHAT, FNYEAQ (reference sequence). This CDR3 region has 15 residues. The CDR3 region is CASSSGVANTGELFF.

This chain links TRBV29-1 with TRBJ1-1; the TRBD1 assignment by TCRdb is unverifiable without DNA. Germline V lookup: CDR1 SQVTM, CDR2 ANQGSEA. This CDR3 is 13 amino acids long. CDR3 region: CSVGKGAGTEAFF.